The next 30 T cell receptor beta chains were all read from a single sample in a study of T cells in tuberculosis. As for time point: new active TB diagnosis, blood taken before or within 7 days of starting treatment. Assay: immunoSEQ multiplex PCR; the TCRdb copy retains only in-frame clones and omits some. The sample contains about 49,000 clones, about 96% of which appear only once. Sequencing was performed on PBMCs, taken at tuberculosis diagnosis. The receptors were sampled from an adult with tuberculosis.

The chain couples TRBV9 to TRBJ2-2, with D tentatively TRBD2 (6 bases). This CDR3 region has 15 residues. CDR1 SGDLS and CDR2 YYNGEE come from the germline V gene. The V end was cut by 2 bases, the J end by 2 bases, with 10 bases between. CDR3: CASSVSGRNTGELFF. CDR3 coding DNA: TGTGCCAGCAGCGTGTCCGGGAGAAACACCGGGGAGCTGTTTTTT.

The genes are TRBV5-4 and TRBJ1-2; TRBD1 aligns across 10 bases. V lost 7 bases and J lost 8; bases outside the gene matches: 8. CDR1 is SGHNT, CDR2 YYREEE, per germline (reference sequence). The CDR3 extends over 13 amino acids. The CDR3 region is CASAGQGRDGYTF. CDR3 nucleotide sequence: TGTGCCAGCGCGGGACAGGGGAGAGACGGCTACACCTTC.

The rearrangement joins TRBV19 to TRBJ1-2; TRBD1 aligns across 9 bases. Per germline, CDR1 LNHDA and CDR2 SQIVND (reference sequence). The CDR3 has 13 amino acids. V was pared by 5 bases and J by 4 bases, with 2 bases of the junction left unmatched. The CDR3 region is CASSQGQGYGYTF. DNA of the CDR3: TGTGCCAGTAGTCAGGGACAGGGCTATGGCTACACCTTC.

This clone was observed once. This sequence joins TRBV28 and TRBJ2-3; tentative D call: TRBD1 (6 bases). V was pared by 8 bases and J by 7 bases, with 10 bases between. Germline V gene lookup returns CDR1 MDHEN and CDR2 SYDVKM. The CDR3 sequence is 11 residues long. This chain's CDR3 is CASLQGYTQYF. CDR3 coding DNA: TGTGCCAGCCTACAGGGATATACGCAGTATTTT.

This rearrangement joins TRBV28 to TRBJ2-7, with TRBD1 matching over 8 bases. There are 13 residues in the CDR3. Germline V lookup: CDR1 MDHEN, CDR2 SYDVKM. The DNA for the CDR3 is TGTGTCGTGACAGGGGCGGAATCCTACGAGCAGTACTTC. This sequence encodes CVVTGAESYEQYF. The variable domain in full, completed from reference TRBV28 and TRBJ2-7, reads DVKVTQSSRYLVKRTGEKVFLECVQDMDHENMFWYRQDPGLGLRLIYFSYDVKMKEKGDIPEGYSVSREKKERFSLILESASTNQTSMYLCVVTGAESYEQYFGPGTRLTVT.

The rearrangement links TRBV27 to TRBJ1-2, with a tentative D call TRBD1 (6 bases). From germline, CDR1 is MNHEY and CDR2 SMNVEV (reference sequence). The CDR3 runs to 14 residues. Trimming left V 1 base short and J 2 bases short, with 8 bases between. In DNA form, the CDR3 reads TGTGCCAGCAGTTTATTTCAGGGGAACTATGGCTACACCTTC. Translating gives CASSLFQGNYGYTF.

The chain links TRBV6-5 to TRBJ2-5; no clear D gene. With 8 bases removed from V and 4 bases from J, the gap between germline ends came to 14 bases. The CDR3 consists of 13 residues. Germline values: CDR1 MNHEY, CDR2 SVGAGI. CDR3 region: CASSNPRRETQYF. CDR3 coding DNA: TGTGCCAGCTCCAACCCCCGCAGAGAGACCCAGTACTTC.

The chain combines TRBV6-5 with TRBJ2-5, with 9 nucleotides matching TRBD1. The germline V gene encodes CDR1 MNHEY and CDR2 SVGAGI. The CDR3 has 15 amino acids. The trim removed 8 bases at V and 5 bases at J, leaving 12 bases unmatched. CDR3 bases: TGTGCCAGCGGGCAGACAGGGGGGAGAGGTGAGACCCAGTACTTC. This encodes CASGQTGGRGETQYF.

V gene TRBV7-2 combines with J gene TRBJ2-3; 10 bases are a match to TRBD2. Germline CDR1 and CDR2: SGHTA and FQGNSA. This CDR3 has 13 amino acids. V lost 1 base, J lost 8 bases, and 0 bases stayed unmatched. The CDR3 here is CASSLGLAGTQYF. The CDR3 DNA reads TGTGCCAGCAGCTTAGGACTAGCGGGTACGCAGTATTTT.

The chain uses TRBV5-4 and TRBJ1-1, with a possible D match to TRBD1 (6 bases). Trimming shortened V by 5 bases and J by 1 base, and 15 bases separated the two germline ends. The CDR3 is 15 amino acids. Germline CDR1 and CDR2: SGHNT and YYREEE (reference sequence). The CDR3 loop is CASSRERTANTEAFF. The CDR3 DNA sequence: TGTGCCAGCAGTAGGGAACGGACAGCGAACACTGAAGCTTTCTTT.

This sequence joins TRBV27 and TRBJ2-1; TRBD2 matches at 7 bases. J was trimmed by 2 bases and V by 8 bases; bases with no gene match: 9. This CDR3 contains 15 residues. Per germline, CDR1 MNHEY and CDR2 SMNVEV (reference sequence). The CDR3 here is CASSVREGAYNEQFF. In DNA, the CDR3 is TGTGCCAGCTCCGTAAGGGAGGGCGCCTACAATGAGCAGTTCTTC.

In its sample, this clone was seen once. The rearrangement uses TRBV6-1 and TRBJ2-1; 9 bases are a match to TRBD2. Germline assignment: CDR1 MNHNS and CDR2 SASEGT. This CDR3 contains 14 residues. The trim removed 6 bases at V and 6 bases at J, leaving 6 bases unmatched. Here the CDR3 reads CASRLAGIPNEQFF. The DNA of the CDR3 is TGTGCCAGCAGGCTAGCGGGGATACCCAATGAGCAGTTCTTC.

V is TRBV7-8 and J is TRBJ2-7; TRBD2 might be the D (5 bases). This CDR3 has 16 residues. The V gene lost 0 bases and the J gene lost 5 bases, with 17 bases spanning the gap. Germline CDR1 reads SGHVS; CDR2 reads FQNEAQ. The DNA of the CDR3 is TGTGCCAGCAGCTTAGCGCTCAGGAGAGGGCCCAACGAGCAGTACTTC. Encoded protein: CASSLALRRGPNEQYF.

This chain uses TRBV29-1 with TRBJ2-7; TRBD1 matches at 11 bases. CDR3 length: 13 residues. The germline CDR1 and CDR2 sequences are SQVTM and ANQGSEA. V was pared by 6 bases and J by 6 bases, with 7 bases of the junction left unmatched. The CDR3 DNA follows: TGCAGCGTGTATGGGACAGGGGGGACCGAGCAGTACTTC. Translating gives CSVYGTGGTEQYF.

The rearrangement joins TRBV7-2 to TRBJ2-5, with 9 nucleotides matching TRBD2. After removal of 5 bases from V and 1 base from J, the junction contained 8 bases not matched to a gene. Germline loops: CDR1 SGHTA, CDR2 FQGNSA. This CDR3 is 16 amino acids long. CDR3 in DNA: TGTGCCAGCAGCGCGAGAAGCGGGAGGATCCAAGAGACCCAGTACTTC. Translated: CASSARSGRIQETQYF.

This clone was observed once. The chain uses TRBV5-8 and TRBJ1-4; D unclear. The CDR3 covers 18 residues. The V gene's germline CDR1 is SGHTS and CDR2 YDEGEE. Trimming took off 0 bases at V and 4 bases at J, with 19 bases between the two ends. The CDR3 DNA follows: TGTGCCAGCAGCTTGGTCTCACAGAAAGCTGCTCTTAATGAAAAACTGTTTTTT. Its protein product is CASSLVSQKAALNEKLFF.

This clone occurred once. V and J are TRBV9 and TRBJ2-1; D is unresolved. Germline CDR1 is SGDLS and CDR2 is YYNGEE. V gave up 2 bases and J gave up 0 bases, with 6 bases separating them. The CDR3 runs 14 residues. CDR3 sequence reads: CASSVASSYNEQFF. CDR3 coding DNA: TGTGCCAGCAGCGTCGCTAGCTCCTACAATGAGCAGTTCTTC.

The CDR3 is CASSQGGGLVQETQYF. The CDR3 bases are TGCGCCAGCAGCCAAGGCGGGGGTCTAGTGCAAGAGACCCAGTACTTC. V gene TRBV4-3 combines with J gene TRBJ2-5; 7 positions match TRBD2. V lost 1 base and J lost 2; bases outside the gene matches: 7. The CDR3 runs 16 residues. The germline V gene encodes CDR1 LGHNA and CDR2 YSLEER.

V usage is TRBV7-6 and J usage is TRBJ2-3; TRBD2 matches 7 bases. Trimming at V came to 5 bases and at J to 4 bases, leaving 18 bases not matched to a gene. The CDR3 contains 18 residues. Looked up from germline, CDR1 is SGHVS and CDR2 is FNYEAQ. CDR3 coding DNA: TGTGCCAGCAGCCACGAGCGGGGAAGCGGAAGGAGGGCAGATACGCAGTATTTT. It specifies CASSHERGSGRRADTQYF.

This chain links TRBV9 with TRBJ2-1, with 9 bases aligning to TRBD1. Germline CDR1 reads SGDLS; CDR2 reads YYNGEE. V lost 3 bases and J lost 7; bases outside the gene matches: 11. The CDR3 totals 16 residues. This CDR3 is CASSAPTGGTWNEQFF. DNA for the CDR3: TGTGCCAGCAGCGCCCCGACAGGGGGTACGTGGAATGAGCAGTTCTTC.

The chain couples TRBV14 to TRBJ2-7, with 9 bases aligning to TRBD1. This CDR3 has 11 amino acids. V lost 1 base, J lost 11 bases, and 0 bases stayed unmatched. Germline values: CDR1 SGHDN, CDR2 FVKESK. The CDR3 reads CASSQGDREYF. The CDR3 region has the DNA TGTGCCAGCAGCCAAGGGGACAGGGAGTACTTC.

The chain recombines TRBV18 with TRBJ2-7; the D gene is possibly TRBD2 (6 bases). Germline V gives CDR1 KGHSH, CDR2 LQKENI. CDR3 length: 11 amino acids. Trimming left V 6 bases short and J 6 bases short, with 9 bases between. CDR3 in DNA: TGTGCCAGCTCCCAAGCGGGCGAGCAGTACTTC. It translates to CASSQAGEQYF.

The rearrangement links TRBV30 to TRBJ1-2; unclear D gene. The CDR3 covers 13 residues. The germline CDR1 and CDR2 sequences are GTSNPN and SVGIG (reference sequence). V was trimmed by 5 bases and J by 0 bases, leaving 10 bases between them. The CDR3 sequence: CAWADEANYGYTF. The CDR3 nucleotides read TGTGCCTGGGCGGATGAGGCTAACTATGGCTACACCTTC. Full variable domain (remainder filled in from reference TRBV30 and TRBJ1-2): SQTIHQWPATLVQPVGSPLSLECTVEGTSNPNLYWYRQAAGRGLQLLFYSVGIGQISSEVPQNLSASRPQDRQFILSSKKLLLSDSGFYLCAWADEANYGYTFGSGTRLTVV.

CDR3 nucleotides: TGTGCCAGCAGCCGACAGGGAATGAACATTCAGTACTTC. Amino acid sequence: CASSRQGMNIQYF. The chain recombines TRBV7-9 with TRBJ2-4; 7 nucleotides align to TRBD1. This CDR3 comprises 13 residues. Germline CDR1 reads SEHNR; CDR2 reads FQNEAQ (reference sequence). V lost 5 bases to trimming and J lost 7 bases; unmatched junction nucleotides: 5.

The rearrangement links TRBV5-6 to TRBJ1-1; D not certain. The CDR3 runs 13 residues. Germline CDR1 is SGHDT and CDR2 is YYEEEE. Trimming stripped 3 bases from V and 7 bases from J, with 13 bases between. The CDR3 sequence: CASSSVTFFEAFF. In DNA, the CDR3 is TGTGCCAGCAGCTCCGTGACATTTTTTGAAGCTTTCTTT.

The sample holds one count of this clone. The chain links TRBV28 to TRBJ1-5; D is possibly TRBD1 (6 bases). Germline loops: CDR1 MDHEN, CDR2 SYDVKM. Trimming left V 6 bases short and J 2 bases short, with 14 bases between. This CDR3 contains 15 residues. The CDR3 DNA reads as TGTGCCAGCAGAATTCGACAGGTCGGCAATCAGCCCCAGCATTTT. It translates to CASRIRQVGNQPQHF.

The genes are TRBV7-2 and TRBJ2-1; TRBD2 aligns across 11 bases. From germline, CDR1 is SGHTA and CDR2 FQGNSA. V was pared by 3 bases and J by 4 bases, with 5 bases of the junction left unmatched. This CDR3 has 16 residues. As DNA, the CDR3 is TGTGCCAGCAGCTTTGGACTAGCGGGCTTATACAATGAGCAGTTCTTC. Its protein product is CASSFGLAGLYNEQFF.

The V and J genes are TRBV4-3 and TRBJ1-4; D is undetermined. The V end was cut by 0 bases, the J end by 5 bases, with 10 bases between. CDR1 is LGHNA, CDR2 YSLEER, per germline. This CDR3 spans 15 amino acids. This CDR3 is CASSQDASGNEKLFF. CDR3 DNA: TGCGCCAGCAGCCAAGATGCTTCGGGGAATGAAAAACTGTTTTTT.

This chain connects TRBV19 to TRBJ2-7; TRBD1 aligns across 9 bases. J lost 2 bases, V lost 5 bases, and 7 bases had no gene match. In germline, CDR1 is LNHDA, CDR2 SQIVND (reference sequence). The CDR3 covers 15 residues. The CDR3 sequence: CASSPWTGVAYEQYF. The CDR3 nucleotides are TGTGCCAGTAGTCCCTGGACAGGGGTTGCCTACGAGCAGTACTTC.

This sequence joins TRBV28 and TRBJ1-3; D gene uncertain. The CDR3 consists of 14 residues. Germline-derived CDR1 and CDR2 are MDHEN and SYDVKM. V lost 3 bases and J lost 5, with 11 bases in between. The CDR3 DNA sequence: TGTGCCAGCAGTTTGGCGGTTGTAAGAAACACCATATATTTT. It codes for CASSLAVVRNTIYF. Using reference TRBV28 and TRBJ1-3 for the parts outside the CDR3, the full variable domain is DVKVTQSSRYLVKRTGEKVFLECVQDMDHENMFWYRQDPGLGLRLIYFSYDVKMKEKGDIPEGYSVSREKKERFSLILESASTNQTSMYLCASSLAVVRNTIYFGEGSWLTVV.